The text below deals with one T cell receptor beta chain. Seattle-derived patients entered the study during active infection and were followed longitudinally. The table came from immunoSEQ multiplex PCR; TCRdb's copy has only in-frame clones and leaves some out. Of over 150,000 clones listed, roughly 84% are singletons. Per germline, CDR1 SGHNT and CDR2 YENEEA. CDR3 size: 14 residues. V was shortened by 3 bases and J by 0 bases, with 7 bases between the two germline ends. This sample is part of a study of blood T cell repertoires in COVID-19. The receptor comes from a man at least 80 years old with COVID-19, enrolled during active disease. The source material was peripheral blood. The chain employs TRBV11-3 and TRBJ2-3; D gene ambiguous. CDR3: CASSLRLSTDTQYF. Here the CDR3 DNA reads TGTGCCAGCAGCTTGCGGCTCAGCACAGATACGCAGTATTTT. Full variable domain (outside the CDR3, taken from reference TRBV11-3 and TRBJ2-3): EAGVVQSPRYKIIEKKQPVAFWCNPISGHNTLYWYLQNLGQGPELLIRYENEEAVDDSQLPKDRFSAERLKGVDSTLKIQPAELGDSAVYLCASSLRLSTDTQYFGPGTRLTVL.